These T cell receptor beta chains were read from a single sample in a study of blood T cell repertoires in COVID-19. Sequencing was performed with immunoSEQ multiplex PCR; in TCRdb, only in-frame clones are kept and a portion is missing. The repertoire holds approximately 230,000 clones, with roughly 82% as singletons. Specimen: peripheral blood. Receptors were obtained from a woman older than 75 with active or convalescent COVID-19. The conserved cysteine and the conserved F or W are not part of the CDR3 here.

j_call | v_call | cdr3_aa
TRBJ1-1 | TRBV12-5 | ASGRGHINTEAF
TRBJ1-2 | TRBV29-1 | SVDRQGTYGYT
TRBJ1-4 | TRBV18 | ASSPREGIEKLF
TRBJ2-7 | TRBV5-1 | ASSLRTGGEQY
TRBJ2-5 | TRBV2 | ASSSPDRGQETQY
TRBJ1-1 | TRBV11-2 | ASSLREWGTEAF
TRBJ2-7 | TRBV5-1 | ASSSGLSGYEQY
TRBJ1-1 | TRBV3-1/TRBV3-2 | ASSQSLGGSDTEAF
TRBJ2-1 | TRBV24-1 | ATSVPGTYNEQF
TRBJ2-7 | TRBV5-1 | ASSGSPGGNIYEQY
TRBJ2-2 | TRBV7-6 | ASSWEGGSTGELF
TRBJ1-1 | TRBV5-6 | ASSSLDRNTEAF